Listed here is a single TCR beta chain. Its antigen is currently unknown. The source of the sample is a study of Ad26.COV2.S vaccination and SARS-CoV-2 variants. Produced via immunoSEQ multiplex PCR; TCRdb's table is partial and in-frame only. This repertoire shows 300,000 to 450,000 clones, just over 90% found once; its top ten account for roughly 3.9%. This CDR3 is built from 16 residues. Germline V gene data show CDR1 as MNHNS and CDR2 as SASEGT. V trimming: 2 bases; J trimming: 7 bases; junction bases outside the gene matches: 8. Study findings and constraints: Comparable non-spike TCR breadth was observed in vaccine and placebo recipients. Analyses that measured TCR breadth and depth may have underestimated total T cell responses. Post-vaccination breadth of spike-specific CD8+ and CD4+ T cell responses was reportedly substantial.

The sample consisted of peripheral blood, taken after recovery from COVID-19. The chain couples TRBV6-1 to TRBJ1-6; TRBD1 matches at 7 bases. This TCR was sampled from a human donor who had recovered from COVID-19. CDR3 region: CASSEWGGQENSPLHF. CDR3 bases: TGTGCCAGCAGTGAATGGGGCGGACAGGAAAATTCACCCCTCCACTTT.